These 31 T cell receptor beta chains share one sample of origin, sequenced in a study of blood T cell repertoires in COVID-19. Repertoires were generated with immunoSEQ multiplex PCR, while TCRdb's copy carries only in-frame clones and drops some. Of about 260,000 clones detected, roughly 90% appear once; the ten largest clones hold approximately 3.7%. Sequencing was carried out using peripheral blood. These receptors originate from a man in his 60s who had recovered from COVID-19.

J is TRBJ1-2 and V is TRBV5-1, with TRBD1 identical over 8 bases. The junction had 8 bases not matched to a gene; V was cut back by 3 bases and J by 4 bases. The CDR3 extends over 15 amino acids. The germline V gene encodes CDR1 SGHRS and CDR2 YFSETQ. In DNA, the CDR3 is TGCGCCAGCAGCTCAGAGGCGACAGGGGCCTATGGCTACACCTTC. Translating gives CASSSEATGAYGYTF.

The CDR3 loop reads CASSPTLQGAKDEQFF. For the CDR3, the DNA is TGTGCCAGTAGTCCCACCTTACAGGGGGCGAAGGATGAGCAGTTCTTC. V is TRBV19 and J is TRBJ2-1; TRBD1 aligns across 9 bases. The germline CDR1 and CDR2 sequences are LNHDA and SQIVND (reference sequence). CDR3 length equals 16 residues. Losses at the gene ends were 5 bases for V and 8 bases for J; bases not matched to a gene: 13.

This clone was seen once. The chain recombines TRBV24-1 with TRBJ1-2; D gene ambiguous. The V end lost 3 bases, the J end lost 4 bases, and 8 bases lay between the germline ends. The CDR3 consists of 13 residues. From germline, CDR1 is KGHDR and CDR2 SFDVKD. The CDR3 reads CATSDRLSYGYTF. The CDR3 bases are TGTGCCACCAGTGATCGTCTTTCCTATGGCTACACCTTC.

The rearrangement links TRBV24-1 to TRBJ2-3; TRBD2 agrees at 9 bases. V shed 4 bases and J 0 bases; nucleotides not matched to a gene: 13. The CDR3 extends over 19 amino acids. Looked up from germline, CDR1 is KGHDR and CDR2 is SFDVKD. As DNA, the CDR3 is TGTGCCACCAGTGACCCCGGACTAGCGAGAGGGCCTAGCACAGATACGCAGTATTTT. Protein sequence: CATSDPGLARGPSTDTQYF.

The rearrangement links TRBV18 to TRBJ2-1; 8 bases fit TRBD1. From germline, CDR1 is KGHSH and CDR2 LQKENI. The CDR3 consists of 15 residues. J gave up 6 bases and V 2 bases, and 6 bases lay outside the gene matches. The CDR3 loop reads CASSPATGQGNEQFF. Written as DNA, the CDR3 is TGTGCCAGCTCACCAGCGACAGGACAGGGCAATGAGCAGTTCTTC.

The V gene is TRBV11-2, the J gene TRBJ1-1; D may be TRBD1 (6 bases). CDR1 is SGHAT and CDR2 is FQNNGV in the germline V gene. V lost 1 base to trimming and J lost 4 bases, with 13 bases between them. The CDR3 is made up of 15 amino acids. CDR3 bases: TGTGCCAGCAGCTTAGTCCCAGGGGCGGTCACTGAAGCTTTCTTT. Residues: CASSLVPGAVTEAFF.

The chain is built from TRBV19 and TRBJ1-2; D is possibly TRBD1 (5 bases). Germline V gives CDR1 LNHDA, CDR2 SQIVND (reference sequence). V was trimmed by 4 bases and J by 8 bases, leaving 14 bases between them. CDR3 length: 13 amino acids. The CDR3 region has the DNA TGTGCCAGTAGTAAGGAGGGGCGTGAGGGCTACACCTTC. Amino acids: CASSKEGREGYTF.

The chain uses TRBV21-1 and TRBJ2-5; the DNA was not compared with TRBD2, the D call given in the table. TRBV21-1 is tagged as a pseudogene. This CDR3 comprises 15 residues. The CDR3 loop is CASSKEGLAVRTQYF. CDR3 bases: TGTGCCAGCAGCAAAGAGGGGCTAGCGGTAAGGACCCAGTACTTC.

The J gene is TRBJ2-7, the V gene TRBV10-3; D gene unclear. Trimming shortened V by 8 bases and J by 3 bases, and 8 bases separated the two germline ends. The CDR3 runs 11 residues. Germline V gene data show CDR1 as ENHRY and CDR2 as SYGVKD. CDR3 sequence reads: CAIGQDYEQYF. DNA of the CDR3: TGTGCCATCGGGCAGGACTACGAGCAGTACTTC.

This clone was seen a single time. This rearrangement joins TRBV29-1 to TRBJ1-2; D may be TRBD1 (6 bases). Trimming stripped 7 bases from V and 8 bases from J, with 14 bases between. Germline values: CDR1 SQVTM, CDR2 ANQGSEA. The CDR3 extends over 11 amino acids. The CDR3 coding sequence is TGCAGCGCGCAGGGGCTTGAGGGCTACACCTTC. Its translation is CSAQGLEGYTF.

There are a few counts of this clone. The same CDR3 is also encoded by other DNA sequences in this sample. This chain uses TRBV5-1 with TRBJ1-1, with D unclear. The CDR3 totals 15 residues. V lost 0 bases, J lost 0 bases, and 9 bases lay in between. CDR1 SGHRS and CDR2 YFSETQ come from the germline V gene. The CDR3 spells CASSLVGGMNTEAFF. The CDR3 DNA follows: TGCGCCAGCAGCTTGGTGGGAGGGATGAACACTGAAGCTTTCTTT.

This clone was seen only a few times. This chain uses TRBV5-6 with TRBJ1-6, with 9 bases that match TRBD1. Germline-derived CDR1 and CDR2 are SGHDT and YYEEEE. This CDR3 comprises 15 residues. J gave up 9 bases and V 1 base, and 5 bases lay outside the gene matches. CDR3 sequence reads: CASSLHVTGGSPLHF. CDR3 in DNA: TGTGCCAGCAGCTTGCATGTGACAGGGGGTTCACCCCTCCACTTT.

The chain is built from TRBV27 and TRBJ2-7; 9 bases line up with TRBD1. The ends lost 1 base at V and 1 base at J; junction bases unmatched: 11. The germline CDR1 and CDR2 sequences are MNHEY and SMNVEV (reference sequence). The CDR3 totals 18 residues. The CDR3 nucleotides are TGTGCCAGCAGTTTATTCTGGACAGGGGCTCGGAATTCCTACGAGCAGTACTTC. It yields the protein CASSLFWTGARNSYEQYF.

The chain carries TRBV12-5 and TRBJ1-2; 9 bases match TRBD1. The CDR3 loop spans 14 amino acids. J lost 4 bases, V lost 6 bases, and 6 bases had no gene match. Germline values: CDR1 LGHNT, CDR2 FRNRAP. The CDR3 spells CASGNEDRGYGYTF. CDR3 DNA: TGTGCTAGTGGGAACGAGGACAGGGGCTATGGCTACACCTTC.

The chain has TRBV6-4 and TRBJ2-1; a possible D gene is TRBD1 (5 bases). Germline V gene sequence: CDR1 MRHNA, CDR2 SNTAGT. V was trimmed by 6 bases and J by 0 bases, leaving 15 bases between them. The CDR3 extends over 16 amino acids. The CDR3 here is CASSERTTGSYNEQFF. The CDR3 nucleotides are TGTGCCAGCAGCGAGAGGACAACCGGCTCCTACAATGAGCAGTTCTTC.

The CDR3 DNA follows: TGTGCCAGTAGTGAGACTGTCAGCTCCTACAATGAGCAGTTCTTC. Amino acid sequence: CASSETVSSYNEQFF. The chain is built from TRBV19 and TRBJ2-1, with D hard to call. Trimming removed 5 bases from V and 0 bases from J, with 11 bases in between. Germline V gene lookup returns CDR1 LNHDA and CDR2 SQIVND (reference sequence). The CDR3 loop spans 15 amino acids.

The chain is built from TRBV5-4 and TRBJ2-7; 8 bases agree with TRBD2. With V trimmed by 4 bases and J by 6 bases, 12 bases remained unmatched. From germline, CDR1 is SGHNT and CDR2 YYREEE (reference sequence). This CDR3 region has 15 residues. As DNA, the CDR3 is TGTGCCAGCAGCCCCATGGGACTAGTAGTTTGCGAGCAGTACTTC. Translating gives CASSPMGLVVCEQYF.

The CDR3 region is CARPGQEPGYTF. The CDR3 DNA reads as TGTGCCAGACCGGGACAGGAGCCTGGCTACACCTTC. This chain connects TRBV2 to TRBJ1-2; 8 positions match TRBD1. The ends lost 9 bases at V and 7 bases at J; junction bases unmatched: 7. The germline V gene has CDR1 SNHLY and CDR2 FYNNEI. The CDR3 length is 12 residues.

The genes are TRBV4-1 and TRBJ2-5; tentative D call: TRBD2 (6 bases). Germline CDR1 MGHRA, CDR2 YSYEKL. CDR3 length: 18 residues. V was cut by 0 bases and J by 3 bases, with 20 bases left in between. The CDR3 sequence is CASSQDAAGTFGEETQYF. The CDR3 DNA follows: TGCGCCAGCAGCCAAGATGCCGCGGGAACGTTTGGGGAAGAGACCCAGTACTTC.

The gene calls are TRBV18 and TRBJ1-4; possibly TRBD1 for D (6 bases). Between the trimmed V and J ends, which lost 2 bases and 8 bases, there was a span of 12 bases. This CDR3 comprises 14 residues. The germline V gene has CDR1 KGHSH and CDR2 LQKENI. CDR3 amino acids: CASSPLQGSEKLFF. In DNA, the CDR3 is TGTGCCAGCTCACCATTACAGGGTAGCGAAAAACTGTTTTTT.

The chain recombines TRBV5-1 with TRBJ2-4; 9 bases are shared with TRBD2. Germline trimming cut 0 bases from V and 3 bases from J; bases unmatched to any gene: 4. Looked up from germline, CDR1 is SGHRS and CDR2 is YFSETQ. The CDR3 loop spans 16 amino acids. CDR3 nucleotides: TGCGCCAGCAGCTTGGGTAGCGGGGGTGTCAAAAACATTCAGTACTTC. Translating it yields CASSLGSGGVKNIQYF.

This clone has a single count. The chain is built from TRBV19 and TRBJ2-5; TRBD1 aligns across 8 bases. This CDR3 has 15 residues. Germline CDR1 LNHDA, CDR2 SQIVND (reference sequence). J lost 2 bases, V lost 3 bases, and 5 bases had no gene match. The CDR3 sequence: CASSISGGRQETQYF. The CDR3 DNA reads as TGTGCCAGTAGTATCTCAGGGGGCCGGCAAGAGACCCAGTACTTC.

The CDR3 nucleotides read TGCGCCAGCAGCCAAGGGGACAGGGATGGCTACACCTTC. Protein sequence: CASSQGDRDGYTF. The V gene is TRBV4-1, the J gene TRBJ1-2; 9 bases line up with TRBD1. The germline V gene encodes CDR1 MGHRA and CDR2 YSYEKL. The length of the CDR3 is 13 residues. Trimming took 1 base from V and 6 from J; bases not matched to a gene: 0.

This clone has more than one count but fewer than ten. The CDR3 spells CASSKGGGNQPQHF. The CDR3 DNA reads TGTGCCAGCAGTAAAGGGGGCGGGAATCAGCCCCAGCATTTT. V gene TRBV7-2 combines with J gene TRBJ1-5, with 7 bases identical to TRBD1. Germline-derived CDR1 and CDR2 are SGHTA and FQGNSA. J lost 4 bases, V lost 6 bases, and 6 bases had no gene match. This CDR3 comprises 14 residues.

The rearrangement joins TRBV23-1 to TRBJ2-3, with a weak D call TRBD1 (6 bases). TRBV23-1 is flagged as an ORF with uncertain function. The germline V and J ends were trimmed by 0 bases and 3 bases, with 13 bases remaining between them. The CDR3 runs to 16 residues. CDR3 in DNA: TGCGCCAGCAGTCAATCGGGGACAACTCTTACAGATACGCAGTATTTT. Protein: CASSQSGTTLTDTQYF.

The genes are TRBV7-9 and TRBJ1-2; 7 nucleotides agree with TRBD1. Germline assignment: CDR1 SEHNR and CDR2 FQNEAQ (reference sequence). The CDR3 covers 15 residues. V trimming: 5 bases; J trimming: 4 bases; junction bases outside the gene matches: 10. The CDR3 loop is CASSTTGKASYGYTF. The DNA for the CDR3 is TGTGCCAGCAGCACGACAGGGAAGGCTAGCTATGGCTACACCTTC.

This clone was picked up one time. V usage is TRBV7-2 and J usage is TRBJ2-7, with D possibly TRBD2 on 5 matching bases. Germline V gives CDR1 SGHTA, CDR2 FQGNSA. Trimming cost V 0 bases and J 6 bases, with 12 bases left between them. The CDR3 loop spans 14 amino acids. The CDR3 region is CASSLAGVAFEQYF. The CDR3 bases are TGTGCCAGCAGCTTAGCCGGGGTCGCCTTCGAGCAGTACTTC.

The gene calls are TRBV3-1 (or the pseudogene TRBV3-2) and TRBJ1-4, with D unclear. V lost 2 bases to trimming and J lost 0 bases, with 13 bases between them. The germline CDR1 and CDR2 sequences are LGHDT and YNNKEL (reference sequence). The CDR3 has 17 amino acids. CDR3 protein: CASSQNLLRATNEKLFF. The CDR3 DNA follows: TGTGCCAGCAGCCAAAACCTTTTACGAGCAACTAATGAAAAACTGTTTTTT.

The chain combines TRBV11-3 with TRBJ2-1; D perhaps matches TRBD1 (5 bases). Germline V lookup: CDR1 SGHNT, CDR2 YENEEA. Trimming shortened V by 1 base and J by 8 bases, and 6 bases separated the two germline ends. This CDR3 spans 12 amino acids. Written as DNA, the CDR3 is TGTGCCAGCAGCTTAGCAGGGTATGAGCAGTTCTTC. The encoded protein is CASSLAGYEQFF.

The chain recombines TRBV24-1 with TRBJ2-2; TRBD1 aligns across 9 bases. V lost 4 bases, J lost 6 bases, and 8 bases stayed unmatched. From germline, CDR1 is KGHDR and CDR2 SFDVKD. The CDR3 runs 16 residues. CDR3 sequence: CATSDPGTGKAGELFF. The CDR3 DNA reads TGTGCCACCAGTGACCCAGGGACAGGGAAGGCCGGGGAGCTGTTTTTT.

V and J are TRBV7-3 and TRBJ2-1, with D perhaps TRBD2 (5 bases). The germline V gene has CDR1 SGHTA and CDR2 FQGTGA. This CDR3 region has 15 residues. Trimming took 0 bases from V and 7 from J, leaving 13 bases between them. This chain's CDR3 is CASSLTLAIPNEQFF. The DNA for the CDR3 is TGTGCCAGCAGCTTAACGCTAGCTATTCCGAATGAGCAGTTCTTC.